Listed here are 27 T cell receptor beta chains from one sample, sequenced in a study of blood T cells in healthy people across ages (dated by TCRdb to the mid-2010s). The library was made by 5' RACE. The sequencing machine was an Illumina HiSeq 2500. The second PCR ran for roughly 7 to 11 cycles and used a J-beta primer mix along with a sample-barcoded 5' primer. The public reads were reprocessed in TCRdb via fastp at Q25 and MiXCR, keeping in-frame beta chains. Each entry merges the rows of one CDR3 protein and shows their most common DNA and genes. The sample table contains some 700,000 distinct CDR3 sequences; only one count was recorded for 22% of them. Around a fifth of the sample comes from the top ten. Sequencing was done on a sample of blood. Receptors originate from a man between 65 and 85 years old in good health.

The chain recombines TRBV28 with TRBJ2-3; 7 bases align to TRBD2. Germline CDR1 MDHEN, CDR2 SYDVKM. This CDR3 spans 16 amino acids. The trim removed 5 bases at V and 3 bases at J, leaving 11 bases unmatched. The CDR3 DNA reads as TGTGCCAGCAGTCCCGCGGGGGTCCCAGGTACAGATACGCAGTATTTT. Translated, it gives CASSPAGVPGTDTQYF.

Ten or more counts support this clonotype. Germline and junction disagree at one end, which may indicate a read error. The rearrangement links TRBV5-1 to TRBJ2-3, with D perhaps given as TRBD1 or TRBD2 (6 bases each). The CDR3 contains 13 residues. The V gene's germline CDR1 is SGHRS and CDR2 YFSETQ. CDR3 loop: CASSLGGPDTQYF. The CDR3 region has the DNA TGTGCCAGCAGCTTGGGGGGCCCAGATACGCAGTATTTT.

The CDR3 nucleotides are TGCAGTGCTAGAGACGGTCTCACTGAAGCTTTCTTT. This sequence encodes CSARDGLTEAFF. The chain carries TRBV20-1 and TRBJ1-1; D is undetermined. CDR3 length: 12 residues. The V end was cut by 0 bases, the J end by 4 bases, with 6 bases between. The V gene's germline CDR1 is DFQATT and CDR2 SNEGSKA (reference sequence).

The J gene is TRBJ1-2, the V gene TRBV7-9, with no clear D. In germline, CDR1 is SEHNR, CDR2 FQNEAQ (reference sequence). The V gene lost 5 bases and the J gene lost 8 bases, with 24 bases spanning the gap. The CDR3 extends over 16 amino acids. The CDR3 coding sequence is TGTGCCAGCAGCCCCAACCATCTACCAACTACGGAGGGCTACACCTTC. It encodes CASSPNHLPTTEGYTF.

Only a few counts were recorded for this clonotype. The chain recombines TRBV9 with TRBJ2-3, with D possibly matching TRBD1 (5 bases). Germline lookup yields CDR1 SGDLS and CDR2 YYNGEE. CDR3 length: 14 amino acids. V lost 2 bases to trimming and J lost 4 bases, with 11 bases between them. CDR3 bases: TGTGCCAGCAGCGTCCAGGGCGGCGCAGATACGCAGTATTTT. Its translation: CASSVQGGADTQYF.

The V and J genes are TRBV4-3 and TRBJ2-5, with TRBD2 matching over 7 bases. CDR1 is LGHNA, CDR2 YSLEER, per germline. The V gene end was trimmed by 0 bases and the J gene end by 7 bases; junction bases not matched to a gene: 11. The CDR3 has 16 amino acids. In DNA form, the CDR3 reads TGCGCCAGCAGCCAAGATAGGGCTAGCGGACCAAGGACCCAGTACTTC. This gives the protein CASSQDRASGPRTQYF.

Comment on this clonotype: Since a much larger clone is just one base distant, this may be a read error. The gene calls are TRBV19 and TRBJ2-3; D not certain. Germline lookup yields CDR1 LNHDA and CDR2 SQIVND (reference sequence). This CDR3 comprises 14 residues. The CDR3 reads CTSSIGPATDTQYF. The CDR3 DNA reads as TGTACCAGTAGTATAGGTCCAGCAACAGATACGCAGTATTTT.

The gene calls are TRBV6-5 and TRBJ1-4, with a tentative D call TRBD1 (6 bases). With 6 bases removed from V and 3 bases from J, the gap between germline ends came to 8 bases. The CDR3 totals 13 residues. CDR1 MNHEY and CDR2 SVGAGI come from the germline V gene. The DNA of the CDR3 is TGTGCCAGCAGCGGACAGTCTAATGAAAAACTGTTTTTT. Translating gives CASSGQSNEKLFF.

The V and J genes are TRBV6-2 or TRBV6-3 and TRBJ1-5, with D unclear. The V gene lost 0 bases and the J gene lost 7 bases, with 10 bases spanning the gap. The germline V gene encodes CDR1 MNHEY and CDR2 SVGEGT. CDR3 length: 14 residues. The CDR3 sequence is CASSYSYKSQPQHF. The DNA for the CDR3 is TGTGCCAGCAGTTACTCGTACAAGTCGCAGCCCCAGCATTTT.

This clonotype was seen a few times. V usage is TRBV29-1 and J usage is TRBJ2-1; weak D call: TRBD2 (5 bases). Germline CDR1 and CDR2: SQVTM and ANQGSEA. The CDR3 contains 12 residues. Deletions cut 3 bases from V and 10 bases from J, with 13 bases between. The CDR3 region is CSVEEEPGEQFF. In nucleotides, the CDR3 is TGCAGCGTTGAGGAAGAACCGGGAGAGCAGTTCTTC.

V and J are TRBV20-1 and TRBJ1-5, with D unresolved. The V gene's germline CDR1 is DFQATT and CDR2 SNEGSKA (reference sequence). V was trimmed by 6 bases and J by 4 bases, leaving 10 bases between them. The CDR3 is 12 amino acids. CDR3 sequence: CSARTRNQPQHF. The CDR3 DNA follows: TGCAGTGCGCGGACCCGAAATCAGCCCCAGCATTTT.

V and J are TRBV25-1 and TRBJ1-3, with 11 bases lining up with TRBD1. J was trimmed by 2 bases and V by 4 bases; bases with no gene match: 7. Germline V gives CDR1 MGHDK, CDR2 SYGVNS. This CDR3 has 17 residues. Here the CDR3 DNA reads TGTGCCAGCAGTGCCGGGACAGGGGGTTACGCTGGAAACACCATATATTTT. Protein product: CASSAGTGGYAGNTIYF. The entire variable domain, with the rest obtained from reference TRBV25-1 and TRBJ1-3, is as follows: EADIYQTPRYLVIGTGKKITLECSQTMGHDKMYWYQQDPGMELHLIHYSYGVNSTEKGDLSSESTVSRIRTEHFPLTLESARPSHTSQYLCASSAGTGGYAGNTIYFGEGSWLTVV.

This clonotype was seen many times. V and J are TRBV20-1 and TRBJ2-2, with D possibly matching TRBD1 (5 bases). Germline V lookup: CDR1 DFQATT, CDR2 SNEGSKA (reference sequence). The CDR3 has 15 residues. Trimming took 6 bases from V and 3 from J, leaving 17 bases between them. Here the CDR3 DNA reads TGCAGTGCGGGGCGCCCCGAGATGCACACCGGGGAGCTGTTTTTT. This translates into CSAGRPEMHTGELFF.

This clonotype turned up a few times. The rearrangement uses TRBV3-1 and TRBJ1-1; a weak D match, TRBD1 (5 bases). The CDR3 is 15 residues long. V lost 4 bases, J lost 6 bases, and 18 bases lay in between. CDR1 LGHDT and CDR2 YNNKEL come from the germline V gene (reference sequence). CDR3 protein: CASSPPDTKSPEAFF. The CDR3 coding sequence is TGTGCCAGCAGCCCCCCGGACACCAAATCCCCTGAAGCTTTCTTT.

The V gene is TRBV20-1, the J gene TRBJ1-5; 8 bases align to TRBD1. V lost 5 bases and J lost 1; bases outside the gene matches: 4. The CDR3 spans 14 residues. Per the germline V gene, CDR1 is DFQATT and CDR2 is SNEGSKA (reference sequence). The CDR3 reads CSAGTGRSNQPQHF. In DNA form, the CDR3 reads TGCAGTGCTGGGACAGGTCGGAGCAATCAGCCCCAGCATTTT.

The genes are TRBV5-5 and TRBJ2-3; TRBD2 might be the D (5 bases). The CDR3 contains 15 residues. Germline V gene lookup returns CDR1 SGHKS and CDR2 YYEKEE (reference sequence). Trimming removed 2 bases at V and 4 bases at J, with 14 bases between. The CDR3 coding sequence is TGTGCCAGCAGCTTTCTCACCGGGATCTCAGATACGCAGTATTTT. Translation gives CASSFLTGISDTQYF.

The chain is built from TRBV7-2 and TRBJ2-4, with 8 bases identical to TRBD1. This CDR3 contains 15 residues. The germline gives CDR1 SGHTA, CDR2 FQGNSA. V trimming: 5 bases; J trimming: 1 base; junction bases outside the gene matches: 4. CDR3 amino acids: CASSHQGAAKNIQYF. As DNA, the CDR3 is TGTGCCAGCAGCCATCAGGGGGCGGCCAAAAACATTCAGTACTTC.

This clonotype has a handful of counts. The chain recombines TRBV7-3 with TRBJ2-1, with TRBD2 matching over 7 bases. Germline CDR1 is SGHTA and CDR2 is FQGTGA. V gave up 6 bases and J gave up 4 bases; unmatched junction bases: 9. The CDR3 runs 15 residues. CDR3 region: CASSPTTSAYNEQFF. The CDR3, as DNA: TGTGCCAGCAGTCCGACCACTAGCGCTTACAATGAGCAGTTCTTC.

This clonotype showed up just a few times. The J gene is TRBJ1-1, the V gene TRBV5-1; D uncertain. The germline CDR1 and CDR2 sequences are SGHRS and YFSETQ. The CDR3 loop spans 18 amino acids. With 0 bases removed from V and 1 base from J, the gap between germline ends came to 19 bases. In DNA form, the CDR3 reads TGCGCCAGCAGCTTGGGATTCCAAGGGTTAATTCGGAACACTGAAGCTTTCTTT. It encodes CASSLGFQGLIRNTEAFF.

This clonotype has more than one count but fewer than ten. The CDR3: CSARDRGRDDEQFF. The CDR3 DNA reads as TGCAGTGCTAGAGACAGGGGAAGGGACGATGAGCAGTTCTTC. This sequence joins TRBV20-1 and TRBJ2-1; TRBD1 is a possible D gene (6 bases). Germline CDR1 is DFQATT and CDR2 is SNEGSKA (reference sequence). CDR3 length: 14 residues. Trimming cost V 0 bases and J 8 bases, with 14 bases left between them.

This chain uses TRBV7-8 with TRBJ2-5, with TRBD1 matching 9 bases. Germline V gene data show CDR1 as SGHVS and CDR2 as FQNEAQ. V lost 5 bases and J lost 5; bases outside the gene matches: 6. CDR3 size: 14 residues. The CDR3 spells CASSHTGGSETQYF. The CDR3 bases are TGTGCCAGCAGCCACACAGGGGGCAGTGAGACCCAGTACTTC.

CDR3 in amino acids: CSARPRGSGANVLTF. For the CDR3, the DNA is TGCAGTGCCCGTCCTCGGGGCTCTGGGGCCAACGTCCTGACTTTC. The genes are TRBV20-1 and TRBJ2-6, with a possible D match to TRBD2 (5 bases). The V end lost 6 bases, the J end lost 0 bases, and 12 bases lay between the germline ends. The CDR3 length is 15 residues. Germline assignment: CDR1 DFQATT and CDR2 SNEGSKA (reference sequence).

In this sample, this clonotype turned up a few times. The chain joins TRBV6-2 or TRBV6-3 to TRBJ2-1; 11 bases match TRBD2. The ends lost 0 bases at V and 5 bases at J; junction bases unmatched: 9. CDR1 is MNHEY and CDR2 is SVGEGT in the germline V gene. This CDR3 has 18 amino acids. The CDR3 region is CASSYSRWLAGGNNEQFF. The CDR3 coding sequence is TGTGCCAGCAGTTACTCGAGGTGGCTAGCGGGGGGAAACAATGAGCAGTTCTTC.

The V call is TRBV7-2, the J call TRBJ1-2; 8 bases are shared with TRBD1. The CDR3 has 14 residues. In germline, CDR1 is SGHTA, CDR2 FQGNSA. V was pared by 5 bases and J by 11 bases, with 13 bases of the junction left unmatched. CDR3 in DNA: TGTGCCAGCAGCCATAATCAGGGGGCGCCAGGGTACACCTTC. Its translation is CASSHNQGAPGYTF.

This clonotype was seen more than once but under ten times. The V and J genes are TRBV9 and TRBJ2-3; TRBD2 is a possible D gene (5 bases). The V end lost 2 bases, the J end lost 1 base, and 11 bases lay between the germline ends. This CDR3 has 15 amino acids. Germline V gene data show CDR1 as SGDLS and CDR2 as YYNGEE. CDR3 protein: CASSVGLTRTDTQYF. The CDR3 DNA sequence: TGTGCCAGCAGCGTCGGACTTACCCGCACAGATACGCAGTATTTT.

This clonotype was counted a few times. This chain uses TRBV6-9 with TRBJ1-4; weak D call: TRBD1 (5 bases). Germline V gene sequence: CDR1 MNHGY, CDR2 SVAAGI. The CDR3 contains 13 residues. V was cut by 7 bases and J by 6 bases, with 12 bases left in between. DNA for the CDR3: TGTGCCAGCATACGAGGGGAGGATGAAAAACTGTTTTTT. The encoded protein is CASIRGEDEKLFF.

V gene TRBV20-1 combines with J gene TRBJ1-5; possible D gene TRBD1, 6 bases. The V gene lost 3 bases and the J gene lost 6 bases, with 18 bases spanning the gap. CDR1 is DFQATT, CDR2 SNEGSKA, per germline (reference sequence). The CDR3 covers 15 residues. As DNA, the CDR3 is TGCAGTGCTAGTCAGGGTGGAGGGGGTCGTCAGCCCCAGCATTTT. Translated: CSASQGGGGRQPQHF.